The 27 T cell receptor beta chains listed next were all sequenced from one sample in a study of T cells in Graves' hyperthyroidism and ophthalmopathy. What was amplified from RNA transcripts were TCR beta CDR3 regions. In the first-round RT-PCR of the TCR CDR3, the HTBI primer set was used. TCRdb used MiXCR to reprocess the multiplex PCR reads, holding one entry per CDR3 protein. The sample includes about 640,000 distinct CDR3 sequences, around 21% of them seen just once. Input material: blood. All receptors derive from a man between 25 and 39 years old with Graves' ophthalmopathy.

The chain uses TRBV7-9 and TRBJ1-2, with D unresolved. Trimming left V 6 bases short and J 2 bases short, with 4 bases between. The CDR3 loop spans 11 amino acids. Germline V gene sequence: CDR1 SEHNR, CDR2 FQNEAQ (reference sequence). The CDR3 spells CASRDNYGYTF. Here the CDR3 DNA reads TGTGCCAGCAGGGACAACTATGGCTACACCTTC.

The V and J genes are TRBV27 and TRBJ2-7; D might be TRBD2 (5 bases). Between the trimmed V and J ends, which lost 0 bases and 0 bases, there was a span of 9 bases. The CDR3 has 15 residues. Germline loops: CDR1 MNHEY, CDR2 SMNVEV (reference sequence). The CDR3 coding sequence is TGTGCCAGCAGTTTATCGAGGGAGAGCTCCTACGAGCAGTACTTC. Its protein product is CASSLSRESSYEQYF.

The V call is TRBV20-1, the J call TRBJ2-2; D call uncertain. This CDR3 comprises 15 residues. V was cut by 0 bases and J by 4 bases, with 12 bases left in between. The germline CDR1 and CDR2 sequences are DFQATT and SNEGSKA (reference sequence). The CDR3 DNA reads as TGCAGTGCTAGAGATTTCGCAAAGAGCACCGGGGAGCTGTTTTTT. Its protein product is CSARDFAKSTGELFF.

This clonotype has a handful of counts. The chain is built from TRBV3-1 and TRBJ2-7; the D gene is possibly TRBD2 (6 bases). The germline V and J ends were trimmed by 5 bases and 6 bases, with 23 bases remaining between them. This CDR3 contains 16 residues. Germline V gene sequence: CDR1 LGHDT, CDR2 YNNKEL (reference sequence). CDR3: CASSEFSGTLSGEQYF. As DNA, the CDR3 is TGTGCCAGCAGCGAATTTTCCGGGACTCTCTCGGGCGAGCAGTACTTC.

This clonotype was seen only a few times. The rearrangement links TRBV18 to TRBJ2-1; 8 nucleotides align to TRBD1. The CDR3 consists of 14 residues. J gave up 15 bases and V 0 bases, and 10 bases lay outside the gene matches. The V gene's germline CDR1 is KGHSH and CDR2 LQKENI. The CDR3 DNA follows: TGTGCCAGCTCACCACCGGAGGCAGGGGGCGCCCGGTTCTTC. As protein: CASSPPEAGGARFF.

The chain carries TRBV27 and TRBJ2-4; 13 bases map to TRBD2. Germline-derived CDR1 and CDR2 are MNHEY and SMNVEV (reference sequence). V lost 6 bases, J lost 9 bases, and 8 bases stayed unmatched. CDR3 length: 15 amino acids. For the CDR3, the DNA is TGTGCCAGCAGACCGGGACTAGCGGGAATTAGCATTCAGTACTTC. It is translated as CASRPGLAGISIQYF.

This clonotype has only a few counts. CDR3 nucleotide sequence: TGTGCCAGCAGCCAGGGCGGCATGGGCACCGGGGAGCTGTTTTTT. As protein: CASSQGGMGTGELFF. This rearrangement joins TRBV28 to TRBJ2-2; perhaps TRBD1 as D (5 bases). The CDR3 is 15 residues long. Germline values: CDR1 MDHEN, CDR2 SYDVKM. V gave up 6 bases and J gave up 4 bases, with 15 bases separating them. The entire variable domain, with the rest obtained from reference TRBV28 and TRBJ2-2, is as follows: DVKVTQSSRYLVKRTGEKVFLECVQDMDHENMFWYRQDPGLGLRLIYFSYDVKMKEKGDIPEGYSVSREKKERFSLILESASTNQTSMYLCASSQGGMGTGELFFGEGSRLTVL.

This clonotype was counted between two and nine times. The chain links TRBV2 to TRBJ2-3; the D gene is possibly TRBD2 (6 bases). Germline assignment: CDR1 SNHLY and CDR2 FYNNEI. This CDR3 comprises 15 residues. The germline V and J ends were trimmed by 5 bases and 3 bases, with 15 bases remaining between them. CDR3 sequence (DNA): TGTGCCAGCAGTTCAAGCGGGCTAGGGACAGATACGCAGTATTTT. This codes for CASSSSGLGTDTQYF.

The gene calls are TRBV28 and TRBJ2-1; 9 bases agree with TRBD1. With V trimmed by 10 bases and J by 1 base, 2 bases remained unmatched. The CDR3 extends over 13 amino acids. Germline CDR1 and CDR2: MDHEN and SYDVKM. This CDR3 reads CATGTGSYNEQFF. The CDR3 coding sequence is TGTGCCACTGGGACAGGGTCCTACAATGAGCAGTTCTTC. Looking up the rest from reference TRBV28 and TRBJ2-1 gives the full variable domain: DVKVTQSSRYLVKRTGEKVFLECVQDMDHENMFWYRQDPGLGLRLIYFSYDVKMKEKGDIPEGYSVSREKKERFSLILESASTNQTSMYLCATGTGSYNEQFFGPGTRLTVL.

This clonotype has just one count. The chain recombines TRBV10-3 with TRBJ2-1; D is unresolved. This CDR3 comprises 15 residues. Between the trimmed V and J ends, which lost 6 bases and 0 bases, there was a span of 12 bases. The V gene's germline CDR1 is ENHRY and CDR2 SYGVKD. DNA of the CDR3: TGTGCCATCAGGAAAGACGTGAGCTCCTACAATGAGCAGTTCTTC. It translates to CAIRKDVSSYNEQFF.

On this clonotype: A read error may be the cause here, since a much bigger clone is one base away. The gene calls are TRBV28 and TRBJ2-7; 7 bases line up with TRBD1. In germline, CDR1 is MDHEN, CDR2 SYDVKM. The trim removed 6 bases at V and 6 bases at J, leaving 8 bases unmatched. The CDR3 runs 13 residues. This CDR3 is CASRRYRGGEQYF. The CDR3 coding sequence is TGTGCCAGCAGAAGATACAGGGGCGGCGAGCAGTACTTC.

In this sample, this clonotype turned up a few times. The chain has TRBV6-2 or TRBV6-3 and TRBJ2-3; perhaps TRBD1 as D (5 bases). Germline V gene data show CDR1 as MNHEY and CDR2 as SVGEGT. V lost 7 bases and J lost 5, with 7 bases in between. The CDR3 consists of 11 residues. CDR3 protein: CASTRGDTQYF. The CDR3 coding sequence is TGTGCCAGCACTAGGGGAGATACGCAGTATTTT.

The chain uses TRBV29-1 and TRBJ1-2; D is ambiguous. The V gene lost 5 bases and the J gene lost 4 bases, with 11 bases spanning the gap. The CDR3 sequence is 12 residues long. Germline V lookup: CDR1 SQVTM, CDR2 ANQGSEA. CDR3 amino acids: CSVHDGFYGYTF. The CDR3 DNA reads TGCAGCGTTCATGACGGATTCTATGGCTACACCTTC.

This clonotype has just a few counts. The V gene is TRBV12-3 or TRBV12-4, the J gene TRBJ2-7; 7 nucleotides line up with TRBD1. The CDR3 runs 17 residues. Germline trimming cut 5 bases from V and 2 bases from J; bases unmatched to any gene: 15. In nucleotides, the CDR3 is TGTGCCAGCAGTCCCACCGTGTGGAGCAGGGGGACCTACGAGCAGTACTTC. It codes for CASSPTVWSRGTYEQYF.

The chain uses TRBV5-5 and TRBJ1-1, with D possibly TRBD1 on 6 matching bases. CDR3 length equals 14 residues. Germline lookup yields CDR1 SGHKS and CDR2 YYEKEE (reference sequence). With 2 bases removed from V and 1 base from J, the gap between germline ends came to 9 bases. The CDR3: CASSLWTENTEAFF. Written as DNA, the CDR3 is TGTGCCAGCAGCTTATGGACAGAGAACACTGAAGCTTTCTTT.

This clonotype was detected only a few times. CDR3 nucleotide sequence: TGCGCCAGCAGCTTGGCCCGGGACAGGGGGATGTATGAGCAGTACTTC. Encoded protein: CASSLARDRGMYEQYF. The chain has TRBV5-1 and TRBJ2-7, with 11 bases that match TRBD1. J gave up 7 bases and V 0 bases, and 9 bases lay outside the gene matches. Germline V CDR1 and CDR2: SGHRS, YFSETQ. The CDR3 contains 16 residues.

This clonotype was seen a handful of times. V usage is TRBV30 and J usage is TRBJ2-1, with D perhaps matching TRBD2 (5 bases). CDR3 size: 14 residues. With 2 bases removed from V and 3 bases from J, the gap between germline ends came to 11 bases. The V gene's germline CDR1 is GTSNPN and CDR2 SVGIG (reference sequence). CDR3 DNA: TGTGCCTGGAGTACCCGGGAATTCTACAATGAGCAGTTCTTC. It translates to CAWSTREFYNEQFF.

This clonotype was counted only a few times. The genes are TRBV7-9 and TRBJ2-1; 11 bases align to TRBD2. Germline assignment: CDR1 SEHNR and CDR2 FQNEAQ (reference sequence). Trimming cost V 3 bases and J 8 bases; bases outside gene matches: 12. The CDR3 has 17 amino acids. The CDR3 bases are TGTGCCAGCAGCTTCCCGGGCCTAGCGGGGGGCCGGGATGAGCAGTTCTTC. Translation gives CASSFPGLAGGRDEQFF.

The chain has TRBV27 and TRBJ2-1, with D maybe TRBD1 (6 bases). The germline V and J ends were trimmed by 2 bases and 7 bases, with 15 bases remaining between them. Germline V CDR1 and CDR2: MNHEY, SMNVEV (reference sequence). The CDR3 is 15 amino acids. The CDR3 here is CASSLDRTVGNEQFF. CDR3 sequence (DNA): TGTGCCAGCAGTTTAGATCGGACAGTCGGTAATGAGCAGTTCTTC.

There are a few counts of this clonotype. The chain couples TRBV12-3 or TRBV12-4 to TRBJ2-2; 9 bases are shared with TRBD1. J was trimmed by 6 bases and V by 7 bases; bases with no gene match: 9. The CDR3 is 15 residues long. The CDR3 here is CASKPDRGSPGELFF. CDR3 coding DNA: TGTGCCAGCAAGCCGGACAGGGGATCGCCCGGGGAGCTGTTTTTT.

The sample holds a few counts of this clonotype. The chain uses TRBV28 and TRBJ2-4; D is possibly TRBD1 or TRBD2 (6 bases each). V gave up 7 bases and J gave up 0 bases, with 10 bases separating them. The CDR3 totals 14 residues. CDR1 is MDHEN and CDR2 is SYDVKM in the germline V gene. The CDR3 DNA is TGTGCCAGCAAGGGGGGAGGAGCCAAAAACATTCAGTACTTC. It specifies CASKGGGAKNIQYF.

This clonotype has at least ten counts. This chain uses TRBV30 with TRBJ2-2; D might be TRBD2 (5 bases). The CDR3 spans 15 residues. Looked up from germline, CDR1 is GTSNPN and CDR2 is SVGIG (reference sequence). Trimming took 0 bases from V and 0 from J, leaving 8 bases between them. The CDR3 sequence is CAWSVLGANTGELFF. The DNA of the CDR3 is TGTGCCTGGAGTGTTTTGGGAGCGAACACCGGGGAGCTGTTTTTT.

This clonotype was detected only once. A read error may explain this, as a much larger clone is one base away. V is TRBV2 and J is TRBJ2-2; tentatively, D is TRBD2 (5 bases). Germline V gene lookup returns CDR1 SNHLY and CDR2 FYNNEI. This CDR3 region has 14 residues. DNA for the CDR3: TGTGCCAGCACGCCCGCTCGGAACACCGGGGAGCTGTTGTTT. Encoded protein: CASTPARNTGELLF.

This clonotype showed up many times. This chain connects TRBV20-1 to TRBJ2-3, with 7 positions matching TRBD2. Unmatched junction bases numbered 9, after V lost 3 bases and J lost 6 bases. This CDR3 region has 14 residues. Germline V gives CDR1 DFQATT, CDR2 SNEGSKA (reference sequence). In DNA, the CDR3 is TGCAGTGCTAGGGATTTGGCGGGAGCGGATACGCAGTATTTT. As protein: CSARDLAGADTQYF.

The genes are TRBV6-1 and TRBJ2-1; D might be TRBD2 (6 bases). This CDR3 region has 12 residues. Trimming pared 8 bases from V and 7 bases from J, leaving 12 bases between. Germline CDR1 and CDR2: MNHNS and SASEGT. The CDR3 nucleotides are TGTGCCAGCCTCCTCGGAGGGAATGAGCAGTTCTTC. This gives the protein CASLLGGNEQFF.

J is TRBJ2-1 and V is TRBV7-9, with D possibly TRBD1 on 5 matching bases. With 5 bases removed from V and 8 bases from J, the gap between germline ends came to 19 bases. CDR1 and CDR2 from the germline V gene are SEHNR and FQNEAQ (reference sequence). The length of the CDR3 is 15 residues. The CDR3 nucleotides read TGTGCCAGCAGCGGACAATTGAGATCTAGGGATGAGCAGTTCTTC. This translates into CASSGQLRSRDEQFF.

This clonotype turned up a few times. V and J are TRBV15 and TRBJ2-7; TRBD2 is a possible D gene (5 bases). This CDR3 comprises 14 residues. Germline V gene lookup returns CDR1 LNHNV and CDR2 YYDKDF (reference sequence). Deletions cut 1 base from V and 5 bases from J, with 12 bases between. As DNA, the CDR3 is TGTGCCACCAGCAGAGCTAGCAGCCGGGACGAGCAGTACTTC. Translated, it gives CATSRASSRDEQYF. The full variable domain, its missing parts supplied by reference TRBV15 and TRBJ2-7, is DAMVIQNPRYQVTQFGKPVTLSCSQTLNHNVMYWYQQKSSQAPKLLFHYYDKDFNNEADTPDNFQSRRPNTSFCFLDIRSPGLGDTAMYLCATSRASSRDEQYFGPGTRLTVT.